This entry lists 12 T cell receptor beta chains sequenced from one sample in a study of CD8 T cells in ankylosing spondylitis. General study points: Blood from ankylosing spondylitis patients appeared to carry a characteristic eight-variant TCR beta motif.

TCRdb re-derived calls from the 5' RACE reads in MiXCR, one entry per CDR3 protein. The sample records about 330,000 distinct CDR3 sequences, around 7.6% being singletons. No antigen is known for these receptors. The sequencing input was blood, either unsorted or a sorted T cell fraction (not recorded which). These receptors were obtained from a male donor with ankylosing spondylitis.

This clonotype has just a few counts. The V gene is TRBV3-1, the J gene TRBJ2-7; D is perhaps TRBD1 (5 bases). Trimming took 0 bases from V and 3 from J, leaving 9 bases between them. The CDR3 runs to 14 residues. Germline V gene lookup returns CDR1 LGHDT and CDR2 YNNKEL (reference sequence). In DNA, the CDR3 is TGTGCCAGCAGCCAAGAATACAGGAACTACGAGCAGTACTTC. Protein sequence: CASSQEYRNYEQYF.

V and J are TRBV30 and TRBJ2-2, with 9 bases matching TRBD1. The CDR3 has 15 residues. The germline gives CDR1 GTSNPN, CDR2 SVGIG (reference sequence). V trimming: 0 bases; J trimming: 6 bases; junction bases outside the gene matches: 5. The CDR3 protein is CAWSVWDRVAGELFF. CDR3 in DNA: TGTGCCTGGAGTGTATGGGACAGGGTCGCCGGGGAGCTGTTTTTT.

This chain uses TRBV28 with TRBJ2-5; 9 bases match TRBD2. Germline V lookup: CDR1 MDHEN, CDR2 SYDVKM. The ends lost 6 bases at V and 1 base at J; junction bases unmatched: 6. This CDR3 region has 15 residues. In nucleotides, the CDR3 is TGTGCCAGCAGCCCCGCGGGGGGGGCCCAAGAGACCCAGTACTTC. Amino acids: CASSPAGGAQETQYF.

The V and J genes are TRBV29-1 and TRBJ1-2; D gene unclear. Germline CDR1 reads SQVTM; CDR2 reads ANQGSEA. The germline V and J ends were trimmed by 4 bases and 3 bases, with 12 bases remaining between them. The CDR3 length is 13 residues. This chain's CDR3 is CSVVEKSYYGYTF. Written as DNA, the CDR3 is TGCAGCGTTGTGGAGAAATCGTACTATGGCTACACCTTC.

The chain recombines TRBV5-1 with TRBJ1-1; 7 nucleotides match TRBD1. The length of the CDR3 is 13 residues. The V and J ends lost 7 bases and 4 bases, in that order; junction bases with no gene match: 7. Germline V CDR1 and CDR2: SGHRS, YFSETQ. DNA of the CDR3: TGCGCCAGCGGCCCCCACAGGGGCACTGAAGCTTTCTTT. Translating gives CASGPHRGTEAFF.

This clonotype was seen a few times. The chain combines TRBV5-1 with TRBJ2-6; TRBD1 is a possible D gene (6 bases). CDR1 and CDR2 (germline): SGHRS, YFSETQ. Trimming removed 2 bases from V and 0 bases from J, with 12 bases in between. CDR3 length equals 17 residues. The CDR3 loop reads CASSFGQTSSGANVLTF. The CDR3 bases are TGCGCCAGCAGCTTCGGACAGACCAGCTCTGGGGCCAACGTCCTGACTTTC.

This clonotype occurred a few times. This chain links TRBV5-1 with TRBJ2-7; D is perhaps TRBD1 (5 bases). This CDR3 region has 15 residues. Germline CDR1 SGHRS, CDR2 YFSETQ. Trimming stripped 0 bases from V and 2 bases from J, with 12 bases between. CDR3 protein: CASSLGRALTYEQYF. CDR3 sequence (DNA): TGCGCCAGCAGCTTGGGCAGGGCCTTAACCTACGAGCAGTACTTC.

This chain joins TRBV5-1 and TRBJ2-3; D gene ambiguous. Germline V gene data show CDR1 as SGHRS and CDR2 as YFSETQ. CDR3 size: 15 residues. Trimming pared 1 base from V and 3 bases from J, leaving 12 bases between. In DNA, the CDR3 is TGCGCCAGCAGCTTGATCAGGTCACGGACAGATACGCAGTATTTT. The encoded protein is CASSLIRSRTDTQYF.

This clonotype was picked up a small number of times. The J gene is TRBJ2-5, the V gene TRBV5-1; 7 bases match TRBD1. The V gene end was trimmed by 5 bases and the J gene end by 2 bases; junction bases not matched to a gene: 9. This CDR3 is 15 amino acids long. The germline V gene encodes CDR1 SGHRS and CDR2 YFSETQ. Here the CDR3 reads CASRPGTVEQETQYF. The DNA of the CDR3 is TGCGCCAGCAGACCTGGGACAGTTGAGCAAGAGACCCAGTACTTC.

This rearrangement joins TRBV12-3 or TRBV12-4 to TRBJ1-2, with D maybe TRBD1 (6 bases). This CDR3 region has 14 residues. Trimming left V 2 bases short and J 3 bases short, with 10 bases between. CDR3 nucleotides: TGTGCCAGCAGTTTATACAGGGAGGACTATGGCTACACCTTC. Translation gives CASSLYREDYGYTF.

This clonotype was seen a handful of times. The chain couples TRBV4-1 to TRBJ1-2; 7 bases agree with TRBD1. Trimming removed 4 bases from V and 5 bases from J; junction bases left unmatched: 13. The CDR3 is made up of 16 amino acids. Germline-derived CDR1 and CDR2 are MGHRA and YSYEKL. CDR3: CASSRKGGGDWYGYTF. CDR3 nucleotide sequence: TGCGCCAGCAGCCGGAAAGGAGGGGGCGATTGGTATGGCTACACCTTC.

Ten or more counts support this clonotype. This sequence joins TRBV4-1 and TRBJ2-1, with 13 bases that match TRBD2. The CDR3 sequence is 16 residues long. With 4 bases clipped from V and 6 bases from J, the junction kept 6 bases outside the gene matches. Germline lookup yields CDR1 MGHRA and CDR2 YSYEKL. The CDR3 nucleotides read TGCGCCAGCAGCCCATGGACTAGCGGGAGTAGCAATGAGCAGTTCTTC. It translates to CASSPWTSGSSNEQFF.